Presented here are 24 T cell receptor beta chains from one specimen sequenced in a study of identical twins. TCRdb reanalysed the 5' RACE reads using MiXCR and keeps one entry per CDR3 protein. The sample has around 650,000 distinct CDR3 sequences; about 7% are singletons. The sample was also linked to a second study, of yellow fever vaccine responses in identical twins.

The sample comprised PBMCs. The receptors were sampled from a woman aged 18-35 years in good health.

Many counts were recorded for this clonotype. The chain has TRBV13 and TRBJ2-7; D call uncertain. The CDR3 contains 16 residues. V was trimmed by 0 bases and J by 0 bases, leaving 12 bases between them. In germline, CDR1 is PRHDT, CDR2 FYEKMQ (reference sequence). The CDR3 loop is CASSLGRGRSSYEQYV. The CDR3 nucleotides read TGTGCCAGCAGCTTAGGGAGAGGTCGCAGCTCCTACGAGCAGTACGTC.

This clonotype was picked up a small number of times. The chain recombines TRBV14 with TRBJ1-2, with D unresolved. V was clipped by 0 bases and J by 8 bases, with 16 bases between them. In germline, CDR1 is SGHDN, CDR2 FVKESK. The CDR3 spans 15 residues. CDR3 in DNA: TGTGCCAGCAGCCAAGATAGCGGGGAATTGAGGGGCTACACCTTC. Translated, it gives CASSQDSGELRGYTF.

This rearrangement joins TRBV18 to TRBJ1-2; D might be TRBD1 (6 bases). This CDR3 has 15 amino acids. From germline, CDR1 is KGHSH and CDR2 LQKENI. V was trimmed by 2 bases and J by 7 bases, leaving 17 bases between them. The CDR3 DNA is TGTGCCAGCTCACCAAGGACCGCCGAGGGGGGTGGCTACACCTTC. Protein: CASSPRTAEGGGYTF. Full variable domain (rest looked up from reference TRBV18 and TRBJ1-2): NAGVMQNPRHLVRRRGQEARLRCSPMKGHSHVYWYRQLPEEGLKFMVYLQKENIIDESGMPKERFSAEFPKEGPSILRIQQVVRGDSAAYFCASSPRTAEGGGYTFGSGTRLTVV.

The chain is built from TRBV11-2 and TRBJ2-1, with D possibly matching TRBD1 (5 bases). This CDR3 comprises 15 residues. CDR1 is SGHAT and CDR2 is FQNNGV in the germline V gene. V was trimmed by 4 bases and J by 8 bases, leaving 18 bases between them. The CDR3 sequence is CASSSRSQGFDEQFF. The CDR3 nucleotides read TGTGCCAGCAGCTCCCGATCTCAGGGATTCGATGAGCAGTTCTTC.

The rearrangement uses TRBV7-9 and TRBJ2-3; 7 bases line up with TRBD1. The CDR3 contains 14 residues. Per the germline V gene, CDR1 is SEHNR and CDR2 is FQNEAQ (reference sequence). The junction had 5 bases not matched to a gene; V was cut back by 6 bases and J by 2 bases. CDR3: CASRGTVHTDTQYF. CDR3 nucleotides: TGTGCCAGCAGGGGGACAGTACACACAGATACGCAGTATTTT.

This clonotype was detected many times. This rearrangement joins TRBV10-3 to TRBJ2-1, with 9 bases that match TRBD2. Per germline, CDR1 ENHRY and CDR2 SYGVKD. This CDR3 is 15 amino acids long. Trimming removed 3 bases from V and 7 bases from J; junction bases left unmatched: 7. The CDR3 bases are TGTGCCATCAGTGAAGGCGGGGGGGCTAAAAATGAGCAGTTCTTC. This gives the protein CAISEGGGAKNEQFF.

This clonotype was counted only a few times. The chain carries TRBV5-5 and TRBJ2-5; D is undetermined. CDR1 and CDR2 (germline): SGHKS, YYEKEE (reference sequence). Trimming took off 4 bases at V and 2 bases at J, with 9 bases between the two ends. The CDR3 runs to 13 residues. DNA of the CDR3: TGTGCCAGCAGCACACGGTCTCAAGAGACCCAGTACTTC. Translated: CASSTRSQETQYF. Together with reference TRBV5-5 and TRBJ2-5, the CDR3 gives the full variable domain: DAGVTQSPTHLIKTRGQQVTLRCSPISGHKSVSWYQQVLGQGPQFIFQYYEKEERGRGNFPDRFSARQFPNYSSELNVNALLLGDSALYLCASSTRSQETQYFGPGTRLLVL.

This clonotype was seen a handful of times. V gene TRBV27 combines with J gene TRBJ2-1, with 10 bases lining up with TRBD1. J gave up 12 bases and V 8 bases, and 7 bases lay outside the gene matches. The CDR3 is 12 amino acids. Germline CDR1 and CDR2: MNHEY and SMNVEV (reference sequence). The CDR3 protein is CASSGQGNRQFF. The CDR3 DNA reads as TGTGCCAGCTCGGGACAGGGGAATAGGCAGTTCTTC.

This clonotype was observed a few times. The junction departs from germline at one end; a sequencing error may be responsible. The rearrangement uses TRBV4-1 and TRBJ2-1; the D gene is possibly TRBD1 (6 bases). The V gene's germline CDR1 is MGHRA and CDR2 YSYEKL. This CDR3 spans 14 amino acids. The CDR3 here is CVSSQTGNYNEQFF. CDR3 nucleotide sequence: TGCGTCAGCAGCCAAACAGGGAACTACAATGAGCAGTTCTTC.

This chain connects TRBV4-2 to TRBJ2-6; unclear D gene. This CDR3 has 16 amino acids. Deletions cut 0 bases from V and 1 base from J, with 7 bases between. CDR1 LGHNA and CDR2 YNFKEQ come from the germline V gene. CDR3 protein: CASSQDDTSGANVLTF. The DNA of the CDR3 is TGTGCCAGCAGCCAAGATGATACTTCTGGGGCCAACGTCCTGACTTTC.

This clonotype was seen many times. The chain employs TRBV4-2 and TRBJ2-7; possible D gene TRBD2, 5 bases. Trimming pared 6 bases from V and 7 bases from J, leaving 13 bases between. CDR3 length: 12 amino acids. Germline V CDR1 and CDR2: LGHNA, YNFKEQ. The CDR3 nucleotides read TGTGCCAGCAGAGACTTCGCGGGTGAGCAGTACTTC. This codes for CASRDFAGEQYF.

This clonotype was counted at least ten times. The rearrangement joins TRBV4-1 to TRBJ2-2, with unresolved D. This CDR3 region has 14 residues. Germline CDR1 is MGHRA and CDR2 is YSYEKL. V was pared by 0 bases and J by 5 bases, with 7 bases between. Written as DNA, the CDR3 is TGCGCCAGCAGCCAAGAGTGGATGACCGGGGAGCTGTTTTTT. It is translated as CASSQEWMTGELFF.

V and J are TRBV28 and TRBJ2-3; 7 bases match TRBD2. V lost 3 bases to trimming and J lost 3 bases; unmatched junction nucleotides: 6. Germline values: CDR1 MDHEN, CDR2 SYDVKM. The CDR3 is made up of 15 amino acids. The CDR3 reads CASSFSGGRTDTQYF. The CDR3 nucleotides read TGTGCCAGCAGTTTTTCCGGGGGGAGGACAGATACGCAGTATTTT.

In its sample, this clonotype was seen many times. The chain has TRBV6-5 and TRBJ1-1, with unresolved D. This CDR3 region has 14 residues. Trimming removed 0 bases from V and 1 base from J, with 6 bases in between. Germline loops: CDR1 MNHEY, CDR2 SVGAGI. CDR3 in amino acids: CASSYSLGNTEAFF. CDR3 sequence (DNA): TGTGCCAGCAGTTACTCACTCGGGAACACTGAAGCTTTCTTT.

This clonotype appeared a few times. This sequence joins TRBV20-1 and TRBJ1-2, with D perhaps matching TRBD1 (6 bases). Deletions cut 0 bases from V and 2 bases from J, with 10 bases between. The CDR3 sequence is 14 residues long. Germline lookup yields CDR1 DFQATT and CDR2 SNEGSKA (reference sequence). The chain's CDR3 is CSAREGALNYGYTF. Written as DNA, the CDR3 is TGCAGTGCTAGAGAGGGGGCGTTGAACTATGGCTACACCTTC.

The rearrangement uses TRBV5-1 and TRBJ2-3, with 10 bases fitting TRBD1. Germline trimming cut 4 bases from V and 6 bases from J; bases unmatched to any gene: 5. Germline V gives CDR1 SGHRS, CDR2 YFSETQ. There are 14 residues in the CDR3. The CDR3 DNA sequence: TGCGCCAGCAGCCCGGGACAGGGGCTCGATACGCAGTATTTT. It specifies CASSPGQGLDTQYF.

The CDR3 bases are TGTGCCAGCAGCGTGGACAGGGGTTCCACAGATACGCAGTATTTT. Its protein is CASSVDRGSTDTQYF. The chain couples TRBV9 to TRBJ2-3; 9 nucleotides match TRBD1. Germline lookup yields CDR1 SGDLS and CDR2 YYNGEE. The V and J ends lost 2 bases and 2 bases, in that order; junction bases with no gene match: 3. The CDR3 covers 15 residues. Full variable domain (missing parts from reference TRBV9 and TRBJ2-3): DSGVTQTPKHLITATGQRVTLRCSPRSGDLSVYWYQQSLDQGLQFLIQYYNGEERAKGNILERFSAQQFPDLHSELNLSSLELGDSALYFCASSVDRGSTDTQYFGPGTRLTVL.

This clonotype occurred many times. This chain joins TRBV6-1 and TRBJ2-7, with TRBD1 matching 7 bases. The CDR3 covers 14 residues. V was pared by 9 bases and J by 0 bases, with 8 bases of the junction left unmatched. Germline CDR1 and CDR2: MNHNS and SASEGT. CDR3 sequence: CASGTDLNSYEQYF. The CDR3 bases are TGTGCCAGTGGGACAGATCTAAACTCCTACGAGCAGTACTTC.

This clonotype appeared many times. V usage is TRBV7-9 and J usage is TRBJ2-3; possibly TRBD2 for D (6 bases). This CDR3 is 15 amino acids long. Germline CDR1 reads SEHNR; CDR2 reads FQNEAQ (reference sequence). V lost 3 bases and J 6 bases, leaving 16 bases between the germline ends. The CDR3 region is CASSFLPGVADTQYF. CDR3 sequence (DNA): TGTGCCAGCAGCTTCCTCCCGGGAGTGGCGGATACGCAGTATTTT.

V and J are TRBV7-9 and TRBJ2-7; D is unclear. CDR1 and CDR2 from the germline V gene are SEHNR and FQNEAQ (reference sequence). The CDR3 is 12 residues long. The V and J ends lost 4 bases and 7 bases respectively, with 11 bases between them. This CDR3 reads CASSSPTGEQYF. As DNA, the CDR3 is TGTGCCAGCAGCTCACCTACTGGGGAGCAGTACTTC.

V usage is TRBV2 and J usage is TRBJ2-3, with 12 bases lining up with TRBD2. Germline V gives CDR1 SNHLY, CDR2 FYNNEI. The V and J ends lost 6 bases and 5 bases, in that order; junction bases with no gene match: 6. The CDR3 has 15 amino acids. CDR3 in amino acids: CASREMTSGRDTQYF. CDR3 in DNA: TGTGCCAGCAGGGAGATGACTAGCGGGAGAGATACGCAGTATTTT.

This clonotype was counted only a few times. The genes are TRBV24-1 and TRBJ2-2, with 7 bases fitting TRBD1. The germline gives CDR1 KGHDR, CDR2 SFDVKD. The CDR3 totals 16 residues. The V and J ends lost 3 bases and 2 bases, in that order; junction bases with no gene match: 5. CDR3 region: CATSDPQGTNTGELFF. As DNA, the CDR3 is TGTGCCACCAGTGATCCACAGGGGACAAACACCGGGGAGCTGTTTTTT.

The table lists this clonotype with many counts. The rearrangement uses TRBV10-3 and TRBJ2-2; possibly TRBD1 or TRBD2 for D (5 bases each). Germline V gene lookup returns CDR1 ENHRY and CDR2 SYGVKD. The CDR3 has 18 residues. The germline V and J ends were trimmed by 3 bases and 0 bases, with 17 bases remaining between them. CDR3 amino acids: CAISDAPGPTTNTGELFF. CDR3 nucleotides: TGTGCCATCAGTGACGCGCCGGGACCAACTACGAACACCGGGGAGCTGTTTTTT.

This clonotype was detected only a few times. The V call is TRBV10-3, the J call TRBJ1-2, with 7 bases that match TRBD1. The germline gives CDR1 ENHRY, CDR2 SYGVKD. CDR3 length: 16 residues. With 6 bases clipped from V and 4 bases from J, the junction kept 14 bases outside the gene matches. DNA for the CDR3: TGTGCCATCAGGGAACCACAGGGGAGCGGACTCTATGGCTACACCTTC. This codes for CAIREPQGSGLYGYTF.